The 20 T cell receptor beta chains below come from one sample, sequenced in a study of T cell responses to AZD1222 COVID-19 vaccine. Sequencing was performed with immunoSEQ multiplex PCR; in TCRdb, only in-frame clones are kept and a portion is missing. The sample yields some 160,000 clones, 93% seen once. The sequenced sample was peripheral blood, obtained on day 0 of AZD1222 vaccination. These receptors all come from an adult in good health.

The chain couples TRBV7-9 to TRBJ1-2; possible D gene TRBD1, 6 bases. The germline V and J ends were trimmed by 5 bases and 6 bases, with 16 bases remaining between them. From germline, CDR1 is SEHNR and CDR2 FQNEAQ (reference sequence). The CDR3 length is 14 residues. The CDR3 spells CASSPKGGGDGYTF. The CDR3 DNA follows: TGTGCCAGCAGCCCAAAGGGTGGGGGCGATGGCTACACCTTC.

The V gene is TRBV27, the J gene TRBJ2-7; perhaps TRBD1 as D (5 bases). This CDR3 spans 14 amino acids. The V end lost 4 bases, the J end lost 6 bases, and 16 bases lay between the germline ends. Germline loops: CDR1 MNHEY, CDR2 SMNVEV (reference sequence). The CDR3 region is CASSSQGKIFEQYF. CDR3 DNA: TGTGCCAGCAGTTCGCAGGGAAAGATCTTCGAGCAGTACTTC.

The CDR3: CASSLDMGLSRNEQFF. In nucleotides, the CDR3 is TGTGCCAGCAGCTTAGACATGGGGCTCTCGAGAAATGAGCAGTTCTTC. The genes are TRBV11-2 and TRBJ2-1, with D perhaps TRBD1 (5 bases). CDR1 and CDR2 (germline): SGHAT, FQNNGV. CDR3 length: 16 residues. V was trimmed by 0 bases and J by 7 bases, leaving 16 bases between them.

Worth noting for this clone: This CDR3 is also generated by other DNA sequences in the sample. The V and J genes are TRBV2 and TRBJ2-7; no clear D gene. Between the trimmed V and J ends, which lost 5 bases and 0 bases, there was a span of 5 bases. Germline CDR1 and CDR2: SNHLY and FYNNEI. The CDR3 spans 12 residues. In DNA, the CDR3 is TGTGCCAGCAGTCTCCACTCCTACGAGCAGTACTTC. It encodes CASSLHSYEQYF.

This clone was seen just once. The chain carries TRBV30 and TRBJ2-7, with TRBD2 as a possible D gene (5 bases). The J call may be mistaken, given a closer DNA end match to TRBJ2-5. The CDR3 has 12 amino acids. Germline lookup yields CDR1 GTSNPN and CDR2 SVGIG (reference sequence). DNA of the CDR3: TGTGCCTGGAGTGTACGTCGGGGGACCCAGTACTTC. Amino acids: CAWSVRRGTQYF.

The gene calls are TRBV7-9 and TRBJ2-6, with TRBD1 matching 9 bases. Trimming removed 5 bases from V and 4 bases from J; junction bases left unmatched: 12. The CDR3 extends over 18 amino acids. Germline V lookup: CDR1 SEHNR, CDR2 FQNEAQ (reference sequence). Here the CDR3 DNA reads TGTGCCAGCAGCGAATACGACAGGGGGTCTTTGGGGGCCAACGTCCTGACTTTC. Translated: CASSEYDRGSLGANVLTF.

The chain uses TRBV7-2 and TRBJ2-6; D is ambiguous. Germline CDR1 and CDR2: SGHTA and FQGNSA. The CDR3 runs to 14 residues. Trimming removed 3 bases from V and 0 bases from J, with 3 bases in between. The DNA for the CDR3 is TGTGCCAGCAGCTTGAGCTCTGGGGCCAACGTCCTGACTTTC. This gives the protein CASSLSSGANVLTF.

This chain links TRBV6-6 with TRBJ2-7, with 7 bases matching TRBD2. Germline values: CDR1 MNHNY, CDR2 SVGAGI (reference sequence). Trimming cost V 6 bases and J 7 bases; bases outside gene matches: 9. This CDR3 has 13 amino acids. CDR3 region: CASSGGNMREQYF. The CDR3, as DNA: TGTGCCAGCAGCGGGGGGAACATGAGGGAGCAGTACTTC.

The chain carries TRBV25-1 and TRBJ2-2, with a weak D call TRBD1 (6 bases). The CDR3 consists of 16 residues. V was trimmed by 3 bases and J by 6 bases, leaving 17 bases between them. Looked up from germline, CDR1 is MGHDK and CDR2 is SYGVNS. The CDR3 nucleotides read TGTGCCAGCAGTGAGCAGGGGATAACTCCCCCCGGGGAGCTGTTTTTT. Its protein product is CASSEQGITPPGELFF.

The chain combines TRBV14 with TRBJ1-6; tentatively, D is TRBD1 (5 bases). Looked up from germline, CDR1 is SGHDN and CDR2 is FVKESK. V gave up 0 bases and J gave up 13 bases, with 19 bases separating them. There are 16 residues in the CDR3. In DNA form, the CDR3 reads TGTGCCAGCAGCCAAGATTTGGGGACCCTTAGCTCCCCCCTCCACTTT. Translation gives CASSQDLGTLSSPLHF.

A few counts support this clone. In nucleotides, the CDR3 is TGTGCCAGTAGTATAAGTAGGGGGGCGGCTAACTATGGCTACACCTTC. Its protein is CASSISRGAANYGYTF. The chain is built from TRBV19 and TRBJ1-2; possibly TRBD1 for D (6 bases). There are 16 residues in the CDR3. Germline assignment: CDR1 LNHDA and CDR2 SQIVND (reference sequence). The ends were cut back, 2 bases at V and 0 bases at J, with 13 bases in the middle.

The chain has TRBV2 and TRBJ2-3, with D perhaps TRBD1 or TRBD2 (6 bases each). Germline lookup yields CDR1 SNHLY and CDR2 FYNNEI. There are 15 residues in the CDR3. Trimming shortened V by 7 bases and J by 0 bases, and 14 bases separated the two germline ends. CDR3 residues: CASNRGRLSTDTQYF. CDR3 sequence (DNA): TGTGCCAGCAACCGGGGGCGCCTGAGCACAGATACGCAGTATTTT. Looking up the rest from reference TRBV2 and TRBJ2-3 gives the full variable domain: EPEVTQTPSHQVTQMGQEVILRCVPISNHLYFYWYRQILGQKVEFLVSFYNNEISEKSEIFDDQFSVERPDGSNFTLKIRSTKLEDSAMYFCASNRGRLSTDTQYFGPGTRLTVL.

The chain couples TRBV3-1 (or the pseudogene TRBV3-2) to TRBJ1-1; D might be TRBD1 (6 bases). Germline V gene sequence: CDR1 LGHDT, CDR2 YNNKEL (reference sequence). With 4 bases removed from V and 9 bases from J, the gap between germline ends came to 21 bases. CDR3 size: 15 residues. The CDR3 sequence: CASSPIGGLSLKAFF. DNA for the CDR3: TGTGCCAGCAGCCCCATAGGGGGGCTATCCCTCAAAGCTTTCTTT.

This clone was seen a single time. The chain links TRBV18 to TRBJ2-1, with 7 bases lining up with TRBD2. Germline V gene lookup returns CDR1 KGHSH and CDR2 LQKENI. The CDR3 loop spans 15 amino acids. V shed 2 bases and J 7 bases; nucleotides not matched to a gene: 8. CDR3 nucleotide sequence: TGTGCCAGCTCACCATCGGGACTAAGGGAAAATGAGCAGTTCTTC. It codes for CASSPSGLRENEQFF. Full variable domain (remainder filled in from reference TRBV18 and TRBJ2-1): NAGVMQNPRHLVRRRGQEARLRCSPMKGHSHVYWYRQLPEEGLKFMVYLQKENIIDESGMPKERFSAEFPKEGPSILRIQQVVRGDSAAYFCASSPSGLRENEQFFGPGTRLTVL.

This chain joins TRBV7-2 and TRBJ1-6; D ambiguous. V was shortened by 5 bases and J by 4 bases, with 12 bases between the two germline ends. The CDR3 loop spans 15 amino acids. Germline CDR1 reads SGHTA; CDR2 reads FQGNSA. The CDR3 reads CASSRGIGYNSPLHF. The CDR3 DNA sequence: TGTGCCAGCAGCCGTGGAATTGGATATAATTCACCCCTCCACTTT.

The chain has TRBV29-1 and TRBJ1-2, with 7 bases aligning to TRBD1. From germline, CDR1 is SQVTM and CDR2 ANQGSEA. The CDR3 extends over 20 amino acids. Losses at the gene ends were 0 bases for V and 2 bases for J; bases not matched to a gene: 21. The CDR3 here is CSVEDSFQGDNQAENYGYTF. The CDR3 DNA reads TGCAGCGTTGAAGATTCTTTCCAGGGGGACAATCAAGCCGAAAACTATGGCTACACCTTC.

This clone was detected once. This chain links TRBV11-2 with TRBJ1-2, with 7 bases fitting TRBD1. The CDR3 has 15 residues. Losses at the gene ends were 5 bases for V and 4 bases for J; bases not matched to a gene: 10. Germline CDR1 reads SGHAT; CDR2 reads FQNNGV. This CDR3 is CASSHDRVGGYGYTF. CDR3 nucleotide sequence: TGTGCCAGCAGCCATGACAGGGTTGGCGGCTATGGCTACACCTTC.

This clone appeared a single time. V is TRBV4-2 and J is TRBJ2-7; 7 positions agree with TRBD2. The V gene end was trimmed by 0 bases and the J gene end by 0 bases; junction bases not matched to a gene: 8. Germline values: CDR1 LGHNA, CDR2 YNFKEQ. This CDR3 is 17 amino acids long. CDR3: CASSQDPLPGGSYEQYF. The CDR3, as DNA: TGTGCCAGCAGCCAAGATCCGCTGCCGGGGGGCTCCTACGAGCAGTACTTC.

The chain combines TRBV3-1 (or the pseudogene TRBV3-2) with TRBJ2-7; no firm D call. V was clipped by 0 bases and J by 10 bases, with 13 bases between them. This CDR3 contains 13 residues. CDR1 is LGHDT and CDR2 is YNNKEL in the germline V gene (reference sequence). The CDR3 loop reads CASSQDIRAAQYF. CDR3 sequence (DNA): TGTGCCAGCAGCCAAGATATTAGGGCTGCTCAGTACTTC.

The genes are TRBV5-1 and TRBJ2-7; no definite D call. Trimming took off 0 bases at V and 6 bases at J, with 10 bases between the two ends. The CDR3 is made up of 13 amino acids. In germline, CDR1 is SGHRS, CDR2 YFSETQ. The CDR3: CASSLAMSAEQYF. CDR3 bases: TGCGCCAGCAGCTTGGCGATGAGCGCCGAGCAGTACTTC.